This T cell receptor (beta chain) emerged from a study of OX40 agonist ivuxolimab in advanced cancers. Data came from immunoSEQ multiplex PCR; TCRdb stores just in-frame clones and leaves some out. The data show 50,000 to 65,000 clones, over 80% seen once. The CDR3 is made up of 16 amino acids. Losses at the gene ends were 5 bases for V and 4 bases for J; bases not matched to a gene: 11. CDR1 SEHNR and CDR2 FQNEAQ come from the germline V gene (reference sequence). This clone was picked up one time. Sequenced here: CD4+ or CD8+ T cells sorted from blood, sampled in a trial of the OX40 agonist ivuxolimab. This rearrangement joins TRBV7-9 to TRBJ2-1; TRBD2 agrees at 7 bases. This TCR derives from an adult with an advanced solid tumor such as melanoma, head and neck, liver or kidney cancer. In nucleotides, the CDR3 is TGTGCCAGCAGCCCATCATTTGGGCGGGAGTACAATGAGCAGTTCTTC. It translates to CASSPSFGREYNEQFF.